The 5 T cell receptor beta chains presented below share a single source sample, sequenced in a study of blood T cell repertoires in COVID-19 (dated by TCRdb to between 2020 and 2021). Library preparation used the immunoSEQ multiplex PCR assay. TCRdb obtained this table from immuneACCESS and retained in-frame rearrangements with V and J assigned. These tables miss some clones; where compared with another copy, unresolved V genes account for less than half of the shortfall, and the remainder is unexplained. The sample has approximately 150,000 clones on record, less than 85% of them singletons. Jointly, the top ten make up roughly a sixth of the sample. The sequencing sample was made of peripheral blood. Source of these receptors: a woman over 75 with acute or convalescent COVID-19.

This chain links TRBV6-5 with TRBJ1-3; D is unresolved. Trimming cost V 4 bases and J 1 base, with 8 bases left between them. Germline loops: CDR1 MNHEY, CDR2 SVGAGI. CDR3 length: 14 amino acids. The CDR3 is CASSFAGSGNTIYF. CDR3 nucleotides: TGTGCCAGCAGTTTTGCGGGATCTGGAAACACCATATATTTT.

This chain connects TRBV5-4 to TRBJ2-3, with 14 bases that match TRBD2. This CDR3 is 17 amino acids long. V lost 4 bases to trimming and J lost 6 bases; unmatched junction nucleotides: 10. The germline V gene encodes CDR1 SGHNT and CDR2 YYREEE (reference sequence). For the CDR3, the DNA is TGTGCCAGCAGCCTTGGGACTAGCGGGAGCCTCCCGGATACGCAGTATTTT. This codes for CASSLGTSGSLPDTQYF.

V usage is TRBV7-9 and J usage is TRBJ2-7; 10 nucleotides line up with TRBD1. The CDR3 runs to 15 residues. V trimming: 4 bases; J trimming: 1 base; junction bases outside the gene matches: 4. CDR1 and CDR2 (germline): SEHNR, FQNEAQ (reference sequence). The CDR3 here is CASSSRQGASYEQYF. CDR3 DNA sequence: TGTGCCAGCAGCTCGAGACAGGGGGCGTCCTACGAGCAGTACTTC.

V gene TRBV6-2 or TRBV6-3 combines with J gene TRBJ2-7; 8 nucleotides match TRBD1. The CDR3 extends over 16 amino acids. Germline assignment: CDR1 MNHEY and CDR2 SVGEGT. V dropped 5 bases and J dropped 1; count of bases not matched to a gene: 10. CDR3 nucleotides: TGTGCCAGCAGTCCCCAGCGACAGGGGAGGTCCTACGAGCAGTACTTC. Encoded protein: CASSPQRQGRSYEQYF.

The CDR3 nucleotides are TGTGCCAGCAGTCCAGGGGTACTGCGGAACTACGAGCAGTACTTC. This translates into CASSPGVLRNYEQYF. The chain links TRBV6-5 to TRBJ2-7, with a tentative D call TRBD1 (6 bases). The CDR3 has 15 amino acids. V was pared by 5 bases and J by 3 bases, with 17 bases between. The germline V gene encodes CDR1 MNHEY and CDR2 SVGAGI.